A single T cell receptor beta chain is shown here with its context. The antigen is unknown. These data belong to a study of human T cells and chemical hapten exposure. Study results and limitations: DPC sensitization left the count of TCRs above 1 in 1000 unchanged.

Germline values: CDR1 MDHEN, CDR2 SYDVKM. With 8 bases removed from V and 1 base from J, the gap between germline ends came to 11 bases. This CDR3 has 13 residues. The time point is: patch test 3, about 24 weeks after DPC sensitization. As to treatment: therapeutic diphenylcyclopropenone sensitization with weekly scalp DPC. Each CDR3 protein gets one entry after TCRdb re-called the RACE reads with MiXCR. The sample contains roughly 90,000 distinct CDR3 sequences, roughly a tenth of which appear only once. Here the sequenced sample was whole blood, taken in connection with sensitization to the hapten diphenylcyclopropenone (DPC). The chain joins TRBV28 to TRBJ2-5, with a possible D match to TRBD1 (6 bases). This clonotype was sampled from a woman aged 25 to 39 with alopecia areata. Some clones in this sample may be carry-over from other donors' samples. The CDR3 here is CASVKGGQETQYF. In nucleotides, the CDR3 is TGTGCCAGCGTTAAAGGGGGCCAAGAGACCCAGTACTTC.